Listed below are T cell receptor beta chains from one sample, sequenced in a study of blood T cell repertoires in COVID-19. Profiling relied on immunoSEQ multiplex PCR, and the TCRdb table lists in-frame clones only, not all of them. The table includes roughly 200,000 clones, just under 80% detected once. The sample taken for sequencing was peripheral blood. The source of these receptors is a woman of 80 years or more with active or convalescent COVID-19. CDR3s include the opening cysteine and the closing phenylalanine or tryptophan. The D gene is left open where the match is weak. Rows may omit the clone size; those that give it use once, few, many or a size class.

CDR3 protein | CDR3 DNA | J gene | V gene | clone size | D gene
CSVVGQGAFGGYTF | TGCAGCGTTGTTGGGCAGGGGGCATTCGGGGGCTACACCTTC | TRBJ1-2 | TRBV29-1 | NA | TRBD1
CASSQEQTYLAKNIQYF | TGCGCCAGCAGCCAAGAGCAGACTTATCTAGCCAAAAACATTCAGTACTTC | TRBJ2-4 | TRBV4-1 | few | NA
CATSRAQGGPGNTIYF | TGTGCCACCAGCAGAGCACAGGGGGGACCTGGAAACACCATATATTTT | TRBJ1-3 | TRBV15 | NA | TRBD1
CAISEAGTANTEAFF | TGTGCCATCAGTGAGGCCGGGACAGCTAACACTGAAGCTTTCTTT | TRBJ1-1 | TRBV10-3 | NA | TRBD1
CASSSSGQNYNEQFF | TGTGCCAGCAGTTCATCAGGACAGAACTACAATGAGCAGTTCTTC | TRBJ2-1 | TRBV9 | NA | NA
CASSLDRHGSKVYTEAFF | TGTGCCAGCAGCTTAGATCGACACGGCAGTAAGGTTTACACTGAAGCTTTCTTT | TRBJ1-1 | TRBV11-3 | NA | NA
CASSQDGRETEAFF | TGCGCCAGCAGCCAAGATGGAAGGGAGACTGAAGCTTTCTTT | TRBJ1-1 | TRBV4-1 | few | NA
CASSSPAGVQETQYF | TGTGCCAGCAGCTCTCCGGCGGGGGTGCAAGAGACCCAGTACTTC | TRBJ2-5 | TRBV5-6 | once | TRBD2
CASSPFGASGAETQYF | TGTGCCAGCAGCCCTTTCGGAGCTAGCGGGGCTGAGACCCAGTACTTC | TRBJ2-5 | TRBV4-2 | NA | TRBD2
CASRYTQGGTGELFF | TGTGCCAGCCGATATACACAGGGAGGGACCGGGGAGCTGTTTTTT | TRBJ2-2 | TRBV2 | NA | NA
CASSLGQNTGELFF | TGTGCCAGCAGCTTGGGACAGAACACCGGGGAGCTGTTTTTT | TRBJ2-2 | TRBV5-8 | NA | NA
CASSATGNSNTIYF | TGTGCTAGCAGTGCCACAGGGAACTCAAACACCATATATTTT | TRBJ1-3 | TRBV7-7 | few | NA
CASSLYSASQETQYF | TGTGCCAGCAGCTTGTATTCTGCCAGCCAAGAGACCCAGTACTTC | TRBJ2-5 | TRBV5-8 | NA | NA
CASSLDRVLGYTF | TGTGCCAGCAGCTTGGACAGGGTGCTGGGCTACACCTTC | TRBJ1-2 | TRBV7-2 | NA | TRBD1
CASRSAGTGPSEQYF | TGTGCCAGCAGGTCAGCCGGGACAGGACCCTCCGAGCAGTACTTC | TRBJ2-7 | TRBV13 | NA | TRBD1
CASSQGLQRGGFEQFF | TGCGCCAGCAGCCAAGGGTTGCAGCGGGGGGGCTTTGAGCAGTTCTTC | TRBJ2-1 | TRBV4-3 | once | TRBD2
CTSSQDRIAGPHTDTQYF | TGCACCAGCAGCCAAGATCGAATTGCGGGGCCCCACACAGATACGCAGTATTTT | TRBJ2-3 | TRBV1 | NA | NA
CASSGLGNSPLHF | TGTGCCAGCAGCGGACTCGGGAATTCACCCCTCCACTTT | TRBJ1-6 | TRBV5-5 | NA | NA
CASSLGRGGGYTF | TGTGCCAGCAGCCTGGGCAGGGGCGGGGGCTACACCTTC | TRBJ1-2 | TRBV3-1/TRBV3-2 | NA | NA
CASKGTGGGYTF | TGTGCCAGCAAGGGGACAGGCGGGGGCTACACCTTC | TRBJ1-2 | TRBV27 | NA | TRBD1
CSASDTRYGYTF | TGCAGTGCTAGTGATACACGCTATGGCTACACCTTC | TRBJ1-2 | TRBV20-1 | NA | NA
CASSRGQSSYEQYF | TGTGCCAGTAGTAGGGGACAGAGCTCCTACGAGCAGTACTTC | TRBJ2-7 | TRBV19 | NA | TRBD1
CATSRDSSGLFTDTQYF | TGTGCCACCAGCAGAGATTCTTCGGGACTCTTCACAGATACGCAGTATTTT | TRBJ2-3 | TRBV15 | NA | NA
CAISGQLNTEAFF | TGTGCCATCAGTGGACAGCTGAACACTGAAGCTTTCTTT | TRBJ1-1 | TRBV10-3 | NA | NA
CASSMGLAGGDEQFF | TGTGCCAGCAGCATGGGACTAGCGGGGGGCGATGAGCAGTTCTTC | TRBJ2-1 | TRBV9 | NA | TRBD2
CASSQPGDNYGYTF | TGTGCCAGCAGCCAACCAGGGGATAACTATGGCTACACCTTC | TRBJ1-2 | TRBV4-2 | NA | NA
CASSPPGRNQPQHF | TGTGCCAGCAGCCCCCCAGGCCGCAATCAGCCCCAGCATTTT | TRBJ1-5 | TRBV28 | NA | NA
CATSSGTGANGYTF | TGTGCCACCAGCAGTGGGACAGGGGCTAATGGCTACACCTTC | TRBJ1-2 | TRBV15 | NA | TRBD1
CASRQVWGYGYTF | TGTGCCAGCAGACAGGTGTGGGGCTATGGCTACACCTTC | TRBJ1-2 | TRBV6-5 | NA | NA
CASSLVGVAGGVYGYTF | TGTGCCAGCAGTTTAGTGGGCGTGGCAGGGGGTGTCTATGGCTACACCTTC | TRBJ1-2 | TRBV28 | NA | TRBD1
CASSLKGVSQPQHF | TGTGCCAGCAGCTTAAAAGGGGTTAGTCAGCCCCAGCATTTT | TRBJ1-5 | TRBV5-4 | NA | NA
CASSLPRQAVPGNTIYF | TGTGCCAGCAGCTTGCCCCGACAGGCCGTTCCTGGAAACACCATATATTTT | TRBJ1-3 | TRBV5-8 | NA | NA
CASSSGTGLNTEAFF | TGCGCCAGCAGCTCCGGGACAGGGTTGAACACTGAAGCTTTCTTT | TRBJ1-1 | TRBV5-1 | NA | TRBD1
CASSPLLPSLFF | TGTGCCAGCAGCCCATTACTTCCCTCGCTGTTTTTT | TRBJ1-4 | TRBV28 | once | NA
CASSGQTGTPWVEQYF | TGTGCCAGCAGCGGCCAGACAGGTACCCCCTGGGTAGAGCAGTACTTC | TRBJ2-7 | TRBV7-2 | NA | NA
CASSFGVYQPQHF | TGTGCCAGCAGTTTCGGGGTGTATCAGCCCCAGCATTTT | TRBJ1-5 | TRBV12-3/TRBV12-4 | NA | NA
CSVVGAGSGGLREETQYF | TGCAGCGTTGTCGGGGCGGGTAGCGGGGGGCTGAGGGAAGAGACCCAGTACTTC | TRBJ2-5 | TRBV29-1 | NA | TRBD2
CASRYTVVQETQYF | TGTGCCAGTAGGTATACAGTGGTACAAGAGACCCAGTACTTC | TRBJ2-5 | TRBV19 | once | NA
CASSLGGTAQYGYTF | TGCGCCAGCAGCCTGGGGGGGACAGCACAGTATGGCTACACCTTC | TRBJ1-2 | TRBV5-1 | NA | TRBD1
CASSPGQGAEAFF | TGCGCCAGCAGCCCCGGACAGGGAGCTGAAGCTTTCTTT | TRBJ1-1 | TRBV5-1 | many | TRBD1
CASSFHTSYNEQFF | TGCGCCAGCAGCTTCCACACCTCCTACAATGAGCAGTTCTTC | TRBJ2-1 | TRBV5-1 | NA | NA